The rows below give T cell receptor beta chains drawn from one sample of a study of shared clonotypes between healthy human individuals. The protocol was immunoSEQ multiplex PCR, while the TCRdb copy is restricted to in-frame clones and leaves out a portion. The sample contains about 580,000 clones, roughly 98% of which appear only once. Sequencing was done on a sample of naive CD8+ T cells sorted from blood. The receptors derive from a young man in good health. Both conserved end residues are part of each CDR3. Size is omitted from some rows. Given values are once, few, many or a class for expanded clones.

J gene | clone size | V gene | CDR3 protein
TRBJ2-1 | NA | TRBV11-3 | CASSPGGREGYNEQFF
TRBJ2-4 | NA | TRBV4-1 | CASSHNQRESKNIQYF
TRBJ2-7 | once | TRBV7-8 | CASSSRDRVYEQYF
TRBJ2-1 | NA | TRBV9 | CASSSRTSSYNEQFF
TRBJ2-7 | NA | TRBV13 | CASTPAGEIPHEQYF
TRBJ1-2 | NA | TRBV29-1 | CSCYRDGYTF
TRBJ2-2 | NA | TRBV11-3 | CASSSRRGGVTGELFF
TRBJ1-2 | NA | TRBV5-1 | CASSVTGTLDFYGYTF
TRBJ2-2 | NA | TRBV5-4 | CASSEGGHGELFF
TRBJ2-1 | NA | TRBV7-6 | CASSPRGTGANNEQFF
TRBJ2-7 | once | TRBV18 | CASSQTGDEQYF
TRBJ1-4 | NA | TRBV25-1 | CASSGWVNEQLFF
TRBJ2-1 | NA | TRBV5-1 | CASSYGQPGNEQFF
TRBJ1-1 | NA | TRBV27 | CASSLSPGLNTEAFF
TRBJ2-1 | NA | TRBV6-1 | CAGRSYNEQFF
TRBJ2-1 | NA | TRBV10-3 | CAISESGNEQFF
TRBJ1-2 | NA | TRBV23-1 | CASSQMDRGNYGYTF
TRBJ2-1 | NA | TRBV29-1 | CSVETGLAGMGLYNEQFF
TRBJ2-7 | NA | TRBV6-1 | CASRAREVHYEQYF
TRBJ2-2 | NA | TRBV5-6 | CASSPGTRELFF
TRBJ2-5 | NA | TRBV7-9 | CASSSTWTQQETQYF
TRBJ2-4 | NA | TRBV7-9 | CASTRGAQNIQYF
TRBJ2-5 | NA | TRBV4-2 | CASSPRTRGETQYF
TRBJ2-7 | NA | TRBV10-2 | CASSDRGTPREQYF
TRBJ2-7 | NA | TRBV7-8 | CASSLGLRGRSYEQYF
TRBJ2-7 | NA | TRBV7-8 | CASNEALGIPYEQYF
TRBJ2-2 | NA | TRBV25-1 | CASSDGWTARNTGELFF
TRBJ2-7 | once | TRBV4-1 | CASSQDEDNSYEQYF
TRBJ2-2 | NA | TRBV4-1 | CASSHTSQTAIIGELFF
TRBJ2-5 | NA | TRBV27 | CASSILSAGGPMAAQYF
TRBJ2-7 | NA | TRBV7-9 | CASSLAGTGEQYF
TRBJ1-5 | NA | TRBV6-1 | CASSVWTGGGFQPQHF
TRBJ1-2 | NA | TRBV6-5 | CASSYDRGSGYTF
TRBJ2-1 | NA | TRBV7-9 | CASSSRHLNEQFF
TRBJ2-5 | NA | TRBV7-9 | CASSLRGDETQYF
TRBJ2-7 | NA | TRBV4-1 | CASSTSAGLQEQYF